This T cell receptor (beta chain) was recorded in a study of blood T cell repertoires in COVID-19. In its sample, this clone was seen once. Some clones are missing from TCRdb's copy, which holds only in-frame ones; the method was immunoSEQ multiplex PCR. Among around 130,000 clones listed, 80% to 90% were seen once. This clonotype was sampled from a man between 70 and 80 years old with active or convalescent COVID-19. Sequencing was done on a sample of peripheral blood.

CDR3 protein: CASSLRLTGGNTGELFF. DNA for the CDR3: TGCGCCAGCAGCTTGAGGTTGACAGGGGGCAACACCGGGGAGCTGTTTTTT. J is TRBJ2-2 and V is TRBV5-1; 10 bases match TRBD1. Germline V gene lookup returns CDR1 SGHRS and CDR2 YFSETQ. CDR3 size: 17 residues. V lost 1 base, J lost 2 bases, and 5 bases stayed unmatched.